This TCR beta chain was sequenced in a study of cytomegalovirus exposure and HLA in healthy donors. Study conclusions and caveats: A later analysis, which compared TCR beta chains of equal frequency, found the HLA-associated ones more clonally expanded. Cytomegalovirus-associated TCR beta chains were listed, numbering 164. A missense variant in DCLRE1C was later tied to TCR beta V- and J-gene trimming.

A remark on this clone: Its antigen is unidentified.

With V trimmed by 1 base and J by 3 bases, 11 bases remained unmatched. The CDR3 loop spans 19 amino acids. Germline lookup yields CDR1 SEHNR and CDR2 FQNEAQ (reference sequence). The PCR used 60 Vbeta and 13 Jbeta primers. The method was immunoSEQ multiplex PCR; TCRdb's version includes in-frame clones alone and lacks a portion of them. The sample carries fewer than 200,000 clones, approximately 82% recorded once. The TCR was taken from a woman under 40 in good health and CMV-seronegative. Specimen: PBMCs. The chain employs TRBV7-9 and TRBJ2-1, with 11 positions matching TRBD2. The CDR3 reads CASSLGVLAGAGDYNEQFF. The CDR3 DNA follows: TGTGCCAGCAGCTTAGGTGTACTAGCGGGGGCGGGGGACTACAATGAGCAGTTCTTC.